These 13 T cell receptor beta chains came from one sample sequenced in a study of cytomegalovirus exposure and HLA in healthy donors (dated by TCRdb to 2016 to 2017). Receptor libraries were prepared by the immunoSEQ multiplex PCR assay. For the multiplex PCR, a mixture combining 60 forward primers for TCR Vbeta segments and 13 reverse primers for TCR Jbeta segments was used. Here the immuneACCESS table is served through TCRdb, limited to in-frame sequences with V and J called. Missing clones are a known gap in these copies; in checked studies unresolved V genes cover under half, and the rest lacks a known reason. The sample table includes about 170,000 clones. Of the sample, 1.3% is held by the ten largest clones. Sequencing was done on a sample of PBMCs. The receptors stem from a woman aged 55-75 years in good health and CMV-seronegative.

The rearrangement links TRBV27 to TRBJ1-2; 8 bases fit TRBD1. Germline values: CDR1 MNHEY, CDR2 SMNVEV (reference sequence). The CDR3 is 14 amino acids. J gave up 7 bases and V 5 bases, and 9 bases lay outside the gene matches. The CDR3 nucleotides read TGTGCCAGCAGTCAAGGACAGGGTTTGGGTGGCTACACCTTC. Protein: CASSQGQGLGGYTF.

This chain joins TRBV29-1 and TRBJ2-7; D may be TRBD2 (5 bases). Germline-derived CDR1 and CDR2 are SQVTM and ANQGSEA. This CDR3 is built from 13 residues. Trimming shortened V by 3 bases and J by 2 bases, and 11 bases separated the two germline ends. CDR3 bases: TGCAGCGTTGAGGCGGGTACGACCTACGAGCAGTACTTC. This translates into CSVEAGTTYEQYF.

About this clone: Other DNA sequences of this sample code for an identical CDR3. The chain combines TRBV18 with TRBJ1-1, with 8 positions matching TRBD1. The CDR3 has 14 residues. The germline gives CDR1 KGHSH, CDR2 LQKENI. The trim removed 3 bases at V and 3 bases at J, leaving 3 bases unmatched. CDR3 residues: CASSPGQGYTEAFF. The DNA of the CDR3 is TGTGCCAGCTCACCCGGACAGGGATACACTGAAGCTTTCTTT.

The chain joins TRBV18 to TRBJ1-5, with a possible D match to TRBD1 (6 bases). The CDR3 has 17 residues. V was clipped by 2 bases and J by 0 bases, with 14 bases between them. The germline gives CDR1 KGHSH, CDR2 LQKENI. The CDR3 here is CASSPAGDTYSNQPQHF. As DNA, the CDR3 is TGTGCCAGCTCACCAGCCGGGGACACTTATAGCAATCAGCCCCAGCATTTT.

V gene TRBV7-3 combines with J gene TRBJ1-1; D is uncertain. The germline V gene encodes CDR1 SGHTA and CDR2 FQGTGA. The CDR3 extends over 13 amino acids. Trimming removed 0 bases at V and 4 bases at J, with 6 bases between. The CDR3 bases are TGTGCCAGCAGCTTAACTCCGGGCACTGAAGCTTTCTTT. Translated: CASSLTPGTEAFF. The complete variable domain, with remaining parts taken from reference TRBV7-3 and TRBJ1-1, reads GAGVSQTPSNKVTEKGKYVELRCDPISGHTALYWYRQSLGQGPEFLIYFQGTGAADDSGLPNDRFFAVRPEGSVSTLKIQRTERGDSAVYLCASSLTPGTEAFFGQGTRLTVV.

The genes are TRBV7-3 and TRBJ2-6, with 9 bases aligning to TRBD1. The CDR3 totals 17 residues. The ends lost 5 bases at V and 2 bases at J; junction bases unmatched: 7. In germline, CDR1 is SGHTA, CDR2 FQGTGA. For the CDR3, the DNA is TGTGCCAGCAGCCTCGGACAGGGGTATCCTGGGGCCAACGTCCTGACTTTC. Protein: CASSLGQGYPGANVLTF.

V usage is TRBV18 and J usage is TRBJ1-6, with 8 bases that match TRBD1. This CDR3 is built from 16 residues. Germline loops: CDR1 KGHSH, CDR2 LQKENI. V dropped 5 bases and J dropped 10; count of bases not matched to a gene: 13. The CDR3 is CASSADRQGLASPLHF. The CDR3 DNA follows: TGTGCCAGCTCAGCTGATCGACAGGGGCTGGCCTCACCCCTCCACTTT.

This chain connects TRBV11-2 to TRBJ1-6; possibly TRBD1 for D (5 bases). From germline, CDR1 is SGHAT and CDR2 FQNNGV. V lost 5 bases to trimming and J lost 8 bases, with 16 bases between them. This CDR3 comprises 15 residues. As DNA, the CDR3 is TGTGCCAGCAGCATTAGCGGCCAGGGCGATTCACCCCTCCACTTT. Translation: CASSISGQGDSPLHF. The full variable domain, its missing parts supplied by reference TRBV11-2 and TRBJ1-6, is EAGVAQSPRYKIIEKRQSVAFWCNPISGHATLYWYQQILGQGPKLLIQFQNNGVVDDSQLPKDRFSAERLKGVDSTLKIQPAKLEDSAVYLCASSISGQGDSPLHFGNGTRLTVT.

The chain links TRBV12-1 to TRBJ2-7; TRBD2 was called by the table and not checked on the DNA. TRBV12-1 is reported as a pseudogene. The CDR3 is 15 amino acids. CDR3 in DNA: TGTGCCAGCAGCTTCTTCTCTCGGAGCTCCTACGAGCAGTACTTC. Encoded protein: CASSFFSRSSYEQYF.

CDR3 bases: TGTGCCAGCAGGAACCTCGACACGACCTACGAGCAGTACTTC. Protein: CASRNLDTTYEQYF. V and J are TRBV27 and TRBJ2-5; the D is unclear. The assigned J gene may be wrong: the sequence end matches TRBJ2-7 better. The CDR3 extends over 14 amino acids. Germline V CDR1 and CDR2: MNHEY, SMNVEV (reference sequence).

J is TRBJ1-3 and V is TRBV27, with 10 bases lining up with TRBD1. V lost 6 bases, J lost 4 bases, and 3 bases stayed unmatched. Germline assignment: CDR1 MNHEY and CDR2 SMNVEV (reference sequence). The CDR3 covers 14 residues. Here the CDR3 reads CASRDRGLGNTIYF. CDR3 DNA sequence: TGTGCCAGCAGGGACAGGGGGTTAGGAAACACCATATATTTT.

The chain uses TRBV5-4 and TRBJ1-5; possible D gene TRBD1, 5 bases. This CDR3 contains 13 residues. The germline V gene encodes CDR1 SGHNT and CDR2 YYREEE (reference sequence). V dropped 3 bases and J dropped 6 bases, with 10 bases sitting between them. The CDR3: CASSWGEGQPQHF. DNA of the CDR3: TGTGCCAGCAGCTGGGGGGAGGGTCAGCCCCAGCATTTT. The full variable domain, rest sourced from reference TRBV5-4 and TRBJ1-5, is ETGVTQSPTHLIKTRGQQVTLRCSSQSGHNTVSWYQQALGQGPQFIFQYYREEENGRGNFPPRFSGLQFPNYSSELNVNALELDDSALYLCASSWGEGQPQHFGDGTRLSIL.

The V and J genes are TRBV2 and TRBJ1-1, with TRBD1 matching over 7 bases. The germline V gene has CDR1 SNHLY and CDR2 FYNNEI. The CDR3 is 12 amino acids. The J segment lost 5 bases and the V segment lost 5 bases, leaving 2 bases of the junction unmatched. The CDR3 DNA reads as TGTGCCAGCAGTCGACAGGGTACTGAAGCTTTCTTT. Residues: CASSRQGTEAFF.